This is a list of T cell receptor beta chains from one sample in a study of graft-versus-host responses after intestinal transplantation. Clones were sequenced by immunoSEQ multiplex PCR, and TCRdb holds only the in-frame ones, with some missing. There are tens of thousands of clones in the sample; approximately 33% occur only once, and roughly 10% lies in the top ten. This specimen was alloreactive CD8+ T cells from a mixed lymphocyte reaction culture, taken before intestinal transplant. These TCRs come from a human patient who received an intestinal transplant. The CDR3 runs from the conserved cysteine through the conserved F or W. Size is stated for part of the rows, as once, few or many counts, or as a class when the clone is expanded.

J gene	V gene	clone size	CDR3 protein
TRBJ1-2	TRBV6-5	-	CASSWGQGLFYGYTF
TRBJ1-1	TRBV7-9	-	CASSPNPGQANTEAFF
TRBJ1-5	TRBV4-1	few	CASSQDSGTLHF
TRBJ2-7	TRBV27	-	CASSLDRGSYEQYF
TRBJ1-2	TRBV27	-	CASSFSPTAYGYTF
TRBJ2-7	TRBV4-1	few	CASSQGRRLNSGQYF
TRBJ1-1	TRBV6-6	medium-sized	CASSYKNTEAFF
TRBJ2-7	TRBV9	-	CASSAAGSTYEQYF
TRBJ1-5	TRBV6-5	-	CASSYSGSGNQPQHF
TRBJ2-7	TRBV4-1	-	CASSQGQGSYEQYF
TRBJ2-7	TRBV9	many	CASSVGKGSEQYF
TRBJ2-7	TRBV7-9	medium-sized	CASSHGLKNSYEQYF
TRBJ2-7	TRBV5-6	-	CASSLGVGAYEQYF
TRBJ2-3	TRBV6-5	-	CASSYTAGRGSDTQYF
TRBJ1-4	TRBV9	-	CASSVGGGRLNEKLFF
TRBJ2-1	TRBV29-1	-	CSVDPGLNEQFF
TRBJ2-3	TRBV4-1	-	CASSQDPAGGEEYF
TRBJ2-7	TRBV4-2	-	CASSQEKGFYEQYF